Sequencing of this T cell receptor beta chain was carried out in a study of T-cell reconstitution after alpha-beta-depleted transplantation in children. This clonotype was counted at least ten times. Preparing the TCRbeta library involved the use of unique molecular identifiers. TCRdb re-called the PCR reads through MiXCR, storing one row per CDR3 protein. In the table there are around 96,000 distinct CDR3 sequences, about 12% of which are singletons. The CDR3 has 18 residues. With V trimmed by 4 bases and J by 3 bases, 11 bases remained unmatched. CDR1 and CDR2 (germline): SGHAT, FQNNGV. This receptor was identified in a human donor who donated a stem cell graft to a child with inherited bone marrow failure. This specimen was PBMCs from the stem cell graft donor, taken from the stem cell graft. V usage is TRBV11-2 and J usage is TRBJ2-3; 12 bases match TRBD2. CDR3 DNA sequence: TGTGCCAGCAGCTCGAGACCTAGCGGGAGGGTGGAAACAGATACGCAGTATTTT. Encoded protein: CASSSRPSGRVETDTQYF.